Described below is a single T cell receptor (beta chain) sequence and its context. Its specificity is not known. The CDR3 length is 16 residues. Germline-derived CDR1 and CDR2 are KGHSH and LQKENI. V dropped 2 bases and J dropped 4; count of bases not matched to a gene: 4. The data were obtained in a study of cytomegalovirus exposure and HLA in healthy donors. Study background: From about 200 million T cells, an earlier analysis saw approximately 110 million unique TCR beta sequences. Within the Caucasian-associated ancestry cluster were approximately 77% of the roughly 360 genotyped donors. The study, taken as a whole, reports: Excluded: some indistinguishable V segments such as TRBV6-2 and TRBV6-3. There were several of the most significant clusters that appeared linked to common viral pathogens in a later analysis.

With 60 Vbeta and 13 Jbeta primers, the PCR was carried out. Produced via immunoSEQ multiplex PCR; TCRdb's table is partial and in-frame only. Of roughly 70,000 clones listed, around 74% are singletons. The sample consisted of PBMCs. The sequence was obtained from a human donor in good health. This chain connects TRBV18 to TRBJ2-1; TRBD2 matches 11 bases. CDR3 sequence reads: CASSPGLAGIYNEQFF. The CDR3 DNA follows: TGTGCCAGCTCACCAGGACTAGCGGGTATATACAATGAGCAGTTCTTC. Looking up the rest from reference TRBV18 and TRBJ2-1 gives the full variable domain: NAGVMQNPRHLVRRRGQEARLRCSPMKGHSHVYWYRQLPEEGLKFMVYLQKENIIDESGMPKERFSAEFPKEGPSILRIQQVVRGDSAAYFCASSPGLAGIYNEQFFGPGTRLTVL.